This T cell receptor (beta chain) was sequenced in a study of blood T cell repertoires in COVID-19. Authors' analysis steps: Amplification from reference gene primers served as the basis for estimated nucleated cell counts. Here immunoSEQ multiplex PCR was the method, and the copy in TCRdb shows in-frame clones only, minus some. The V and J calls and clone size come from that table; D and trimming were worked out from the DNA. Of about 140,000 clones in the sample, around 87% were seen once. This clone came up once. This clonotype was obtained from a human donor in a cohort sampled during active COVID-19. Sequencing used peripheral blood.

Here the CDR3 DNA reads TGCGCCAGCAGCTCCCCAGACAGGCCGGTGGGACACACCGGGGAGCTGTTTTTT. Its translation is CASSSPDRPVGHTGELFF. The chain is built from TRBV5-1 and TRBJ2-2; tentatively, D is TRBD1 (6 bases). Trimming took 3 bases from V and 3 from J, leaving 21 bases between them. The CDR3 consists of 18 residues. Looked up from germline, CDR1 is SGHRS and CDR2 is YFSETQ. The whole variable domain, remainder taken from reference TRBV5-1 and TRBJ2-2, is KAGVTQTPRYLIKTRGQQVTLSCSPISGHRSVSWYQQTPGQGLQFLFEYFSETQRNKGNFPGRFSGRQFSNSRSEMNVSTLELGDSALYLCASSSPDRPVGHTGELFFGEGSRLTVL.